One T cell receptor beta chain is described in this entry. This record comes from a study of long-term antiretroviral therapy in people with HIV. Survey level was the resolution at which the v3.0 immunoSEQ assay ran. Generated by immunoSEQ multiplex PCR, the TCRdb table keeps only in-frame clones and is missing some. The sample records about 33,000 clones, about three quarters being singletons. The V gene lost 10 bases and the J gene lost 0 bases, with 8 bases spanning the gap. The CDR3 is made up of 12 amino acids. Per germline, CDR1 MGHRA and CDR2 YSYEKL. This chain connects TRBV4-1 to TRBJ2-3; no clear D gene. This TCR was sampled from a woman in her forties or fifties with HIV. Sequencing was performed on unsorted PBMCs, taken 2 years after starting antiretroviral therapy. This chain's CDR3 is CATLDSTDTQYF. CDR3 nucleotide sequence: TGCGCCACCCTAGACAGCACAGATACGCAGTATTTT.